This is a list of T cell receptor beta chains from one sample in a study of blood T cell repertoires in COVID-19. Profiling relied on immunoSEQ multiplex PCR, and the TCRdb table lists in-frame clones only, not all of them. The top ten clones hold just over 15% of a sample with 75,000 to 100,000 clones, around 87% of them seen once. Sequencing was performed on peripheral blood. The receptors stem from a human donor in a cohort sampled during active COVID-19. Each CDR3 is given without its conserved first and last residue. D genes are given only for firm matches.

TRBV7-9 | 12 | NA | ASSLAEAANEQF
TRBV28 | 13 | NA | ASSFRGWNTDTQY
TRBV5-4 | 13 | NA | ASSPQGLMNTEAF
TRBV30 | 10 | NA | AWSQPMYEQY
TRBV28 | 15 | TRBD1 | ASSWDREKGNTGELF
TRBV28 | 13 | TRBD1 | ASSLLTGGINEQF
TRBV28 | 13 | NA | ASSLFGEWDTEAF
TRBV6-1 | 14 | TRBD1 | ASSAGTGGLGTEAF
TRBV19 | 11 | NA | ASSIVASNEQY
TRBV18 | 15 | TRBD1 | ASSPLGQGAENYGYT
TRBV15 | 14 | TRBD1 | ATSKPGQTSGNTIY
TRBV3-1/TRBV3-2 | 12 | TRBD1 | ASSRGQADTEAF
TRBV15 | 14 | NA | ATSREWATFNNEQF
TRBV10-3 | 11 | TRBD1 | AISATGDYGYT
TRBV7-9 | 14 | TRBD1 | ASTRLETGGSYEQY
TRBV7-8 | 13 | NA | ASSLGGGSGNTIY
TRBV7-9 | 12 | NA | ASSPEGRGSEAF
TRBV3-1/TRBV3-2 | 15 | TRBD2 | ASSQPGLAGLQETQY
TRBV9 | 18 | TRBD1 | ASSVEGAAGTLFGANVLT
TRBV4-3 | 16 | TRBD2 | ASSRLGTSGSSTDTQY
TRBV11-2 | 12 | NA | ASRKVGGNTEAF
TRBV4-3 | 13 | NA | ASSQDQWPDYGYT
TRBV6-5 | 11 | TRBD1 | ASRTGGEETQY
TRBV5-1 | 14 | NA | ASSLLGAGSGNTIY
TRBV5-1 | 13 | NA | ASSPGTLSLETQY
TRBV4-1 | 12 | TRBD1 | ASSRRTGGNTIY
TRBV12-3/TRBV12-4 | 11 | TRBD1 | ASSFSGGNEQF
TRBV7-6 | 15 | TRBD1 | ASSLYGWGTENNEQF
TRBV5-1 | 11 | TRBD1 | ASSSQGAGELF
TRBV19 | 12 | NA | ASSPNRAPHGYT
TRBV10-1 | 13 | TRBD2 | ASSELAGGSYEQY
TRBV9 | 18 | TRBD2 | ASSPKVRTSGRVNTGELF
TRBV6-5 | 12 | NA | ASRSRASAGELF
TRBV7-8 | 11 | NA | ASRGPSTDTQY
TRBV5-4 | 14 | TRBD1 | ASSPGQGISGSPLH
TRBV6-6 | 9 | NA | ASSYLEKLF
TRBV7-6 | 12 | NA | ASSLERIDEKLF
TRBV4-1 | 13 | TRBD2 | ASSLGGVRTGELF
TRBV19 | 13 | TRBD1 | ASSTPGQSNYGYT
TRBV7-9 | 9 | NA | ASSFLGELF
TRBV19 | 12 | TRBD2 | ASSISGSGYEQY
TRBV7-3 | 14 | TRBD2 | ASSLSPAGGYNEQF
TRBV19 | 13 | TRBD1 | ASGRGQGGGYGYT